This T cell receptor (beta chain) appears in the sequencing data of a study of control samples from healthy donors and cancer patients. The table came from immunoSEQ multiplex PCR; TCRdb's copy has only in-frame clones and leaves some out. The sample holds some 100,000 clones, approximately 86% seen once. In germline, CDR1 is MDHEN, CDR2 SYDVKM. Unmatched junction bases numbered 17, after V lost 5 bases and J lost 3 bases. This CDR3 has 19 residues. The clonotype comes from a woman between 50 and 59 years old in good health. This chain links TRBV28 with TRBJ1-3; 9 nucleotides match TRBD1. The source material was blood. The CDR3 sequence is CASSPPGTGSPFGGNTIYF. CDR3 DNA sequence: TGTGCCAGCAGTCCACCCGGGACAGGGTCCCCCTTCGGTGGAAACACCATATATTTT.